The T cell receptor (beta chain) under discussion was sequenced for a study of human T cells and chemical hapten exposure (dated by TCRdb to the early 2020s). Study-wide context: For sensitization, 2% DPC in acetone was applied to an approximately 2 cm by approximately 2 cm area of upper inner arm skin. Throughout the study period of roughly five months, patients also received therapeutic DPC doses to the scalp every week. Patch testing was done on the upper back using Finn chambers containing 0.01% DPC, and results were scored after 6 days according to International Contact Dermatitis Research Group standards. The patient cohort, mostly female, included alopecia areata with under or over 50% scalp involvement, alopecia totalis and alopecia universalis. Libraries were pooled for sequencing, and variation in per-sample TCR yields was attributed mainly to small differences in library volumes within the pool. Peripheral blood TCR repertoire changes were tracked in vivo in alopecia patients during primary and secondary sensitization to the hapten diphenylcyclopropenone (DPC). Patient blood was sampled pre-sensitization (week 0) and at 2, 6 and about 24 weeks after DPC sensitization. For TCR sequencing, blood came from 25 to 35 alopecia patients at anywhere from one to four time points (pre-sensitization, 2, 6 and 24 weeks). Study-level results and caveats: The number of PT1 expanded TCRs positively correlated with patch test score, significant at thresholds 8, 16 and 32 but not 4. Expanded TCRs formed significantly more large CDR3 similarity clusters than pre-sensitization or healthy control sets, consistent with antigen-driven responses. DPC sensitization did not change how many TCRs were above 1 in 1000 frequency, and no evidence was found of alterations in global repertoire structure. All patients had alopecia, a presumed autoimmune disease, so their immune response might differ from that of healthy individuals. After repeated subsampling, the strength of the expansion versus patch-test correlation and the threshold at which it became significant changed.

This clonotype has a count of ten or more. No cognate antigen has been identified for it. No qualities accompany the bases; no much larger clone lies one base away. Per the publication, the time point label means: patch test 2, 6 weeks after DPC sensitization. The label giving this sample's treatment or condition can be read as: therapeutic diphenylcyclopropenone sensitization with weekly scalp DPC. At every patch-test visit, the blood draw took place before the patch test was put on. Eligible patients were aged 18 to 70, diagnosed with alopecia, deemed suitable for DPC therapy, and excluded if pregnant. Unfractionated whole blood was collected in Tempus Blood RNA tubes, and total RNA was extracted from that blood. The library was prepared using RACE. TCRdb names NextSeq 500 as the instrument used. During library preparation, unique molecular identifiers were attached to individual cDNA molecules so that TCRs could be counted quantitatively and reproducibly. From each blood RNA sample, both TCR alpha and TCR beta chains were sequenced. In the authors' own workflow: The median number of TCRs per sample was around 100,000, ranging from 23,224 to 690,600. V, J and CDR3 annotation of the TCR reads was carried out using the Decombinator software suite. For PS versus PT1 abundance plots, all samples were subsampled to the same number of TCRs (28,000). TCRs were defined as expanded if absent before sensitization and observed at least eight times at the 2-week time point. The public sequencing data were trimmed at Q25 with fastp and processed into clonotypes with MiXCR by TCRdb, which kept only in-frame beta chains. CDR3 protein sequences are deduplicated, and each keeps its most common genes and DNA. TCRdb, rather than the study authors, made the V and J calls. Here the sample has about 380,000 distinct CDR3 sequences; about 6% occur a single time. The leading ten clones occupy more than 5.5% of the sample.

The starting material was whole blood, obtained in connection with sensitization to the hapten diphenylcyclopropenone (DPC). The TCR sequence derives from a woman under 30 with alopecia areata. Some clones in this sample may be carry-over from other donors' samples.

DNA sequence: TGTGCCAGCTCACCCCAATCAGGGGAGGATCAGCCCCAGCATTTT. Its translation reads: CASSPQSGEDQPQHF. The rearranged chain carries TRBV18 and TRBJ1-5; the D region possibly corresponds to TRBD1 (6 bases align). The V end loses 3 bases and the J end loses 5 bases, and a stretch of 14 bases separates them. The germline V gene sets CDR1 to KGHSH and CDR2 to LQKENI. The CDR3 runs 15 residues from the cysteine to the phenylalanine. Only the CDR3 region is kept as DNA, spanning 45 bases read in frame from base 1. The full variable domain, with segments outside the CDR3 supplied by the reference TRBV18 and TRBJ1-5 proteins, appears as NAGVMQNPRHLVRRRGQEARLRCSPMKGHSHVYWYRQLPEEGLKFMVYLQKENIIDESGMPKERFSAEFPKEGPSILRIQQVVRGDSAAYFCASSPQSGEDQPQHFGDGTRLSIL.